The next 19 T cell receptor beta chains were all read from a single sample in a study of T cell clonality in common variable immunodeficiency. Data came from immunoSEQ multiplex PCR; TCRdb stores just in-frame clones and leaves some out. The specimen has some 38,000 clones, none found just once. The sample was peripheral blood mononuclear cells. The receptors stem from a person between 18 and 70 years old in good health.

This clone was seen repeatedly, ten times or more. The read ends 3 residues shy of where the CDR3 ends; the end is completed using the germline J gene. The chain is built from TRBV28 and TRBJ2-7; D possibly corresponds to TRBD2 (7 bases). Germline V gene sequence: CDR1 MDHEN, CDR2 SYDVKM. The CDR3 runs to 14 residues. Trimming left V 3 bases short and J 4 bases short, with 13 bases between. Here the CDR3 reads CASSLAGAYYEQYF. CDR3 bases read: TGTGCCAGCAGTTTGGCGGGGGCCTATTACGAG.

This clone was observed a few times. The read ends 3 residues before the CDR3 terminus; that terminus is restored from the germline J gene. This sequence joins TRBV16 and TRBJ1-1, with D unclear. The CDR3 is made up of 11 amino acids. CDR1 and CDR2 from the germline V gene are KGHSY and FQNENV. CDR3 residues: CASSPGSGAFF. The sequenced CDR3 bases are TGTGCCAGCAGCCCTGGGTCGGGG.

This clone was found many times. The part of the CDR3 DNA that was read is TGCGCCAGCAGCGATGACAGGGCGAATGAAAAG. Its protein product is CASSDDRANEK. The complete CDR3 sequence is CASSDDRANEKLFF. The chain employs TRBV5-1 and TRBJ2-2; 7 bases align to TRBD1. From the germline J gene comes the end of the CDR3, since the read stops 3 residues before it. The CDR3 loop spans 14 amino acids. Germline V gene sequence: CDR1 SGHRS, CDR2 YFSETQ.

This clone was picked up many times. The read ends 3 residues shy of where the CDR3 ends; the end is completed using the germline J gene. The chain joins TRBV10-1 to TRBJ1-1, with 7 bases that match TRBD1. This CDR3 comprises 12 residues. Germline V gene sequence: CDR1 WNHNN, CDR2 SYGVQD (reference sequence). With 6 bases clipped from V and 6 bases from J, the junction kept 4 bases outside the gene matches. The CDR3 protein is CASSHGTAEAFF. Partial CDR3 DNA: TGCGCCAGCAGCCACGGGACAGCTGAA.

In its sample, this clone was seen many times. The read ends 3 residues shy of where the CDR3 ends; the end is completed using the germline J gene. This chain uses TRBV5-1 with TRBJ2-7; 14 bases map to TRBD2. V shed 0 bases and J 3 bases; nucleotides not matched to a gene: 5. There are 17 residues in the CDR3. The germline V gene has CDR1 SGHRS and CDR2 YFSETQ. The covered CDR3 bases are TGCGCCAGCAGCTTGGGGGGACTAGCGGGAGAACACTACGAG. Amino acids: CASSLGGLAGEHYE. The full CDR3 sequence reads CASSLGGLAGEHYEQYF.

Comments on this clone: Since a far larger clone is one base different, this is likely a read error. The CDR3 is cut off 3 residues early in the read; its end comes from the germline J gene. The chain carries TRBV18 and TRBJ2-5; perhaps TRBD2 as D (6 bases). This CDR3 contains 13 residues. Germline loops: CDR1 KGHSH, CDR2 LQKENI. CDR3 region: CPSSGGVQETQYF. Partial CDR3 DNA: TGTCCCAGCTCCGGAGGGGTACAAGAGACC.

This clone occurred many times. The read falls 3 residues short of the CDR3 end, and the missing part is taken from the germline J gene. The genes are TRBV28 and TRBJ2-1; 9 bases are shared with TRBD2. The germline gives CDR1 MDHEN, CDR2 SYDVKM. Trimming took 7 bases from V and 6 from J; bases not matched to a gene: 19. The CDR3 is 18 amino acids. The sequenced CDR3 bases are TGTGCCAGCACCCGTGGGGGGCATAGCGGGAGTCTCCTCAATGAG. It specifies CASTRGGHSGSLLNE. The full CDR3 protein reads CASTRGGHSGSLLNEQFF. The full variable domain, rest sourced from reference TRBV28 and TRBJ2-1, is DVKVTQSSRYLVKRTGEKVFLECVQDMDHENMFWYRQDPGLGLRLIYFSYDVKMKEKGDIPEGYSVSREKKERFSLILESASTNQTSMYLCASTRGGHSGSLLNEQFFGPGTRLTVL.

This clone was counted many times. This CDR3 is CAIKTSGGGEQYF. Incomplete CDR3 DNA: TGTGCCATCAAGACTAGCGGGGGAGGCGAG. The V gene is TRBV10-3, the J gene TRBJ2-7, with 12 bases identical to TRBD2. Read coverage stops 3 residues before the CDR3 terminus; the germline J gene supplies the remainder. The CDR3 spans 13 residues. V dropped 7 bases and J dropped 6; count of bases not matched to a gene: 4. Germline V gene lookup returns CDR1 ENHRY and CDR2 SYGVKD.

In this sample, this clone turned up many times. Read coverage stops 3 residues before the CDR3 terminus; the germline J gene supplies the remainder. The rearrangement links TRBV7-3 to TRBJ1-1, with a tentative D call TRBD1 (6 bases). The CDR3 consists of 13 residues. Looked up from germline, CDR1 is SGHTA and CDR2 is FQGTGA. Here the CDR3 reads CASSLTLQGEAFF. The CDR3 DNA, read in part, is TGTGCCAGCAGCTTAACTTTACAGGGAGAA.

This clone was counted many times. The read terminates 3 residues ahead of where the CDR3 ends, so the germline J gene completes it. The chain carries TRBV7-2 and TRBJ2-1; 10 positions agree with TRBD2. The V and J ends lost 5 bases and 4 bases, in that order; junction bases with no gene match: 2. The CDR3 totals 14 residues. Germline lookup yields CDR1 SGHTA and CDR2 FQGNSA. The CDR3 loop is CASSRTSGYNEQFF. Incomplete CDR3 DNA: TGTGCCAGCAGCCGGACTAGCGGATACAATGAG.

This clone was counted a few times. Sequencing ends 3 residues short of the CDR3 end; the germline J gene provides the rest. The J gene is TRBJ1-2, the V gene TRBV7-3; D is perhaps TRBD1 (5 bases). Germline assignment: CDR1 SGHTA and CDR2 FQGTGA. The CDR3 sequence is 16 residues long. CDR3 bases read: TGTGCCAGCAGCCCCGAGGAAGGGACTAGCCCAGATACC. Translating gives CASSPEEGTSPDT. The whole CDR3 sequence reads CASSPEEGTSPDTYTF.

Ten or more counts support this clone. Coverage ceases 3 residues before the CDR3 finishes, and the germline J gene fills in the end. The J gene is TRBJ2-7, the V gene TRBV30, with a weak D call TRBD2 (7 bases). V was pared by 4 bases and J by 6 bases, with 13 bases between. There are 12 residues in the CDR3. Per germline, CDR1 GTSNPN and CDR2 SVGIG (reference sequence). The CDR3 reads CAWTPAGAEQYF. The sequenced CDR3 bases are TGTGCCTGGACCCCGGCGGGGGCCGAG.

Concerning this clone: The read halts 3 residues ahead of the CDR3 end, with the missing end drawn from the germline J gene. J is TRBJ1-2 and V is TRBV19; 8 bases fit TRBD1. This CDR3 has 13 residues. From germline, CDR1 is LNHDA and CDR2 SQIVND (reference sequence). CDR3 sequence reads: CASSGTGNYDYTF. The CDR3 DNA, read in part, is TGTGCCAGCTCCGGGACAGGTAACTACGAC.

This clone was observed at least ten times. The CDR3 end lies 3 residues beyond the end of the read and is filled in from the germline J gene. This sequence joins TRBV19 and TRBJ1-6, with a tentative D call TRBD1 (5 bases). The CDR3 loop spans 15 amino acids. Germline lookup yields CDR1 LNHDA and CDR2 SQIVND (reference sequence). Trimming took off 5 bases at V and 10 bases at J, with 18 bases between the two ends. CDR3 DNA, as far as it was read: TGTGCCAGTAGTGTGACAGCCAAGGATTGGTCACCC. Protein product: CASSVTAKDWSP. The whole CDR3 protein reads CASSVTAKDWSPLHF.

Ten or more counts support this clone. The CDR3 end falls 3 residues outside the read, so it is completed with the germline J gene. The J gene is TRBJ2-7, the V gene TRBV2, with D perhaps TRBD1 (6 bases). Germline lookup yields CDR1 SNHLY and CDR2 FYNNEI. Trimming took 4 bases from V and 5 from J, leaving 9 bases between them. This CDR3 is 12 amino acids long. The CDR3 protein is CASSAQGHEQYF. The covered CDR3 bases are TGTGCCAGCAGTGCCCAGGGGCACGAG.

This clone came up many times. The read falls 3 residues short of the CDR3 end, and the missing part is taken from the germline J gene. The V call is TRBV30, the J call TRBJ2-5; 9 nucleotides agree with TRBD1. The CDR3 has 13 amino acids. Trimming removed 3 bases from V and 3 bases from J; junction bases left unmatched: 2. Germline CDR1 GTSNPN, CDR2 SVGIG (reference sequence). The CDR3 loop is CAWRQGAEETQYF. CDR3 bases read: TGTGCCTGGAGACAGGGGGCCGAAGAGACC.

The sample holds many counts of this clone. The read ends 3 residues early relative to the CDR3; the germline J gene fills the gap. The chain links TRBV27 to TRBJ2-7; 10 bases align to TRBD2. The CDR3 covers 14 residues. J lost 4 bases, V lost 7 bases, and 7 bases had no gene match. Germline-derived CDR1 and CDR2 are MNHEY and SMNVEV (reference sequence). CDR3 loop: CASNLAGVGYEQYF. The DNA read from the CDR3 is TGTGCCAGCAATCTAGCGGGAGTAGGATACGAG.

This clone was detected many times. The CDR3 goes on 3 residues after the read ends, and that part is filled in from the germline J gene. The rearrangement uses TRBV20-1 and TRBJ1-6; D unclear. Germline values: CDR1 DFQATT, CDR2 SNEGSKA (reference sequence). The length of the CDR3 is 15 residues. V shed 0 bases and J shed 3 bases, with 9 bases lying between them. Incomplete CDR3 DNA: TGCAGTGCTAGAGATCGACTTATCTATAATTCACCC. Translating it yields CSARDRLIYNSP. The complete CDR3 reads CSARDRLIYNSPLHF.

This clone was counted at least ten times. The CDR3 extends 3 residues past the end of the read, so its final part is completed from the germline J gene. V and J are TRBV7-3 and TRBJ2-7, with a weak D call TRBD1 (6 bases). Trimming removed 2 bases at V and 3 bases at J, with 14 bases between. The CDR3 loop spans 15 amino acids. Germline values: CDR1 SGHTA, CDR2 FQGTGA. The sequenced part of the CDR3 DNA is TGTGCCAGCAGCTTACAGGCAGGGGTCCTCTACGAG. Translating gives CASSLQAGVLYE. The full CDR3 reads CASSLQAGVLYEQYF.